The 28 T cell receptor beta chains given below trace back to one sample, sequenced in a study of metastatic and nonmetastatic thyroid tumors. TCRdb re-clonotyped the PCR reads via MiXCR. The data contain around 44,000 clones, around 28% of them seen just once; the ten biggest clones take up approximately 9.6%. Not a single patient had been given any form of treatment at any point before undergoing thyroid surgery. Material for sequencing was blood. The receptors were sampled from a male donor with papillary thyroid cancer or a benign thyroid nodule (not recorded which). Some clones in this sample may be carry-over from other donors' samples.

This clone was seen a handful of times. The chain recombines TRBV30 with TRBJ2-2, with D perhaps TRBD1 (6 bases). With 6 bases removed from V and 7 bases from J, the gap between germline ends came to 12 bases. The V gene's germline CDR1 is GTSNPN and CDR2 SVGIG (reference sequence). The CDR3 contains 12 residues. The DNA for the CDR3 is TGTGCCTGTTACAGGGCGGGCGGGGAGCTGTTTTTT. Translated: CACYRAGGELFF.

The genes are TRBV20-1 and TRBJ1-5; tentative D call: TRBD1 (5 bases). Per the germline V gene, CDR1 is DFQATT and CDR2 is SNEGSKA (reference sequence). V was pared by 5 bases and J by 7 bases, with 18 bases between. The CDR3 sequence is 14 residues long. In nucleotides, the CDR3 is TGCAGTGCTCCCGACGGGGGGGGAGGGCAGCCCCAGCATTTT. Its translation is CSAPDGGGGQPQHF.

This sequence joins TRBV11-2 and TRBJ2-2, with unresolved D. Per the germline V gene, CDR1 is SGHAT and CDR2 is FQNNGV. V was trimmed by 2 bases and J by 0 bases, leaving 10 bases between them. The CDR3 contains 16 residues. The CDR3 DNA reads as TGTGCCAGCAGCTTATTTAACAACGCGAACACCGGGGAGCTGTTTTTT. This gives the protein CASSLFNNANTGELFF. Variable domain in full (rest from reference TRBV11-2 and TRBJ2-2): EAGVAQSPRYKIIEKRQSVAFWCNPISGHATLYWYQQILGQGPKLLIQFQNNGVVDDSQLPKDRFSAERLKGVDSTLKIQPAKLEDSAVYLCASSLFNNANTGELFFGEGSRLTVL.

This clone was seen only once. This chain links TRBV5-1 with TRBJ2-2; D is ambiguous. Germline assignment: CDR1 SGHRS and CDR2 YFSETQ. The CDR3 has 13 residues. The V end lost 4 bases, the J end lost 7 bases, and 11 bases lay between the germline ends. In DNA form, the CDR3 reads TGCGCCAGCAGCCGGCAGGTCCACGGGGAGCTGTTTTTT. As protein: CASSRQVHGELFF.

A word on this clone: Germline is not matched at one junction end, which may reflect a read error. The V call is TRBV19, the J call TRBJ2-6, with 9 bases matching TRBD2. The CDR3 runs to 18 residues. The germline V gene has CDR1 LNHDA and CDR2 SQIVND (reference sequence). CDR3 residues: CASIILAGPSSGSNVLTF. For the CDR3, the DNA is TGTGCCAGTATTATTCTAGCGGGGCCAAGCTCTGGGTCCAACGTCCTGACTTTC.

This chain joins TRBV5-1 and TRBJ2-3, with D perhaps assigned TRBD1 or TRBD2 (5 bases each). Germline V gene sequence: CDR1 SGHRS, CDR2 YFSETQ. The ends were cut back, 1 base at V and 6 bases at J, with 15 bases in the middle. This CDR3 contains 15 residues. DNA for the CDR3: TGCGCCAGCAGCTTGTCAACCACGGGGACGGATACGCAGTATTTT. Translated, it gives CASSLSTTGTDTQYF.

In its sample, this clone is medium-sized (0.01 to 0.1%). This chain links TRBV30 with TRBJ1-3; 7 nucleotides align to TRBD1. V lost 0 bases and J lost 4; bases outside the gene matches: 3. This CDR3 is 14 amino acids long. Germline CDR1 is GTSNPN and CDR2 is SVGIG (reference sequence). The CDR3 protein is CAWSVNRGGNTIYF. DNA for the CDR3: TGTGCCTGGAGTGTGAACAGGGGAGGAAACACCATATATTTT.

Many counts were recorded for this clone. The chain couples TRBV27 to TRBJ1-4; D gene uncertain. V was trimmed by 1 base and J by 8 bases, leaving 11 bases between them. Germline loops: CDR1 MNHEY, CDR2 SMNVEV (reference sequence). This CDR3 is built from 14 residues. The CDR3 region is CASSLLSLPEKLFF. The CDR3 nucleotides are TGTGCCAGCAGTTTATTAAGCCTCCCAGAAAAACTGTTTTTT.

For this clone: No DNA is shown, since the ends of the CDR3 on it are uncertain; the CDR3 is the one TCRdb lists. This chain connects TRBV28 to TRBJ2-1; TRBD1 is the table's D call, not checked against the DNA. The CDR3 is 14 amino acids in total, end residues counted. Germline CDR1 MDHEN, CDR2 SYDVKM. The CDR3 sequence: CARNIVGPGNEQVF.

This clone has more than one count but fewer than ten. The V call is TRBV27, the J call TRBJ2-7, with D possibly being TRBD2 (6 bases). V lost 6 bases to trimming and J lost 0 bases, with 15 bases between them. This CDR3 comprises 15 residues. CDR1 and CDR2 (germline): MNHEY, SMNVEV (reference sequence). The CDR3 sequence: CASSSGLTSSYEQYF. CDR3 sequence (DNA): TGTGCCAGCAGCTCGGGACTGACGAGCTCCTACGAGCAGTACTTC.

This clone was recorded at least ten times. The rearrangement joins TRBV19 to TRBJ2-5; possibly TRBD1 for D (5 bases). Germline CDR1 is LNHDA and CDR2 is SQIVND (reference sequence). Trimming cost V 9 bases and J 5 bases, with 13 bases left between them. The length of the CDR3 is 12 residues. The CDR3 DNA sequence: TGTGCCAGCCGACAGTCCGGGGAGACCCAGTACTTC. Translation gives CASRQSGETQYF.

This clone was recorded a few times. This chain joins TRBV20-1 and TRBJ1-2; D gene unclear. The CDR3 has 13 residues. V shed 5 bases and J shed 4 bases, with 14 bases lying between them. The germline V gene encodes CDR1 DFQATT and CDR2 SNEGSKA (reference sequence). For the CDR3, the DNA is TGCAGTGCTGACCGACGTTTGAGCTATGGCTACACCTTC. As protein: CSADRRLSYGYTF.

The chain is built from TRBV29-1 and TRBJ2-2, with D maybe TRBD2 (6 bases). Per germline, CDR1 SQVTM and CDR2 ANQGSEA. The ends were cut back, 6 bases at V and 2 bases at J, with 13 bases in the middle. The CDR3 is 14 amino acids. CDR3 coding DNA: TGCAGCGTGGAGGGGAGCCTCAACACCGGGGAGCTGTTTTTT. This sequence encodes CSVEGSLNTGELFF.

This clone was found many times. The chain uses TRBV18 and TRBJ2-2; the D is unclear. There are 16 residues in the CDR3. V lost 1 base, J lost 2 bases, and 11 bases lay in between. The germline V gene encodes CDR1 KGHSH and CDR2 LQKENI. The CDR3 nucleotides are TGTGCCAGCTCACCACTGGATCGGGTTAACACCGGGGAGCTGTTTTTT. Translating gives CASSPLDRVNTGELFF.

The table lists this clone with many counts. V usage is TRBV29-1 and J usage is TRBJ2-1, with 8 positions matching TRBD1. The length of the CDR3 is 13 residues. Germline V lookup: CDR1 SQVTM, CDR2 ANQGSEA. CDR3 protein: CSSGQGGYNEQFF. DNA of the CDR3: TGCAGTTCCGGACAGGGTGGCTACAATGAGCAGTTCTTC.

This clone was detected a few times. The chain joins TRBV9 to TRBJ1-1; D is unclear. CDR1 is SGDLS and CDR2 is YYNGEE in the germline V gene. V lost 6 bases, J lost 2 bases, and 5 bases lay in between. CDR3 size: 11 residues. The CDR3 nucleotides read TGTGCCAGCATCAACAACACTGAAGCTTTCTTT. As protein: CASINNTEAFF.

This clone was counted between two and nine times. The chain links TRBV6-1 to TRBJ2-5, with 7 bases lining up with TRBD1. The J segment lost 5 bases and the V segment lost 5 bases, leaving 11 bases of the junction unmatched. From germline, CDR1 is MNHNS and CDR2 SASEGT. The CDR3 length is 15 residues. The CDR3 is CASSLTGDERETQYF. The CDR3 DNA is TGTGCCAGCAGTTTAACAGGGGATGAGAGGGAGACCCAGTACTTC.

The CDR3 region is CATAGPVLDGETQYF. The CDR3 region has the DNA TGTGCCACCGCGGGTCCTGTACTAGACGGAGAGACCCAGTACTTC. This chain joins TRBV24-1 and TRBJ2-5, with D possibly being TRBD2 (5 bases). This CDR3 comprises 15 residues. V lost 9 bases to trimming and J lost 4 bases, with 20 bases between them. Per germline, CDR1 KGHDR and CDR2 SFDVKD.

This chain uses TRBV12-3 or TRBV12-4 with TRBJ1-1; D may be TRBD1 (6 bases). CDR3 size: 14 residues. V was shortened by 5 bases and J by 6 bases, with 16 bases between the two germline ends. Here the CDR3 reads CASSHRVGLAEAFF. DNA of the CDR3: TGTGCCAGCAGTCACAGGGTGGGGCTCGCTGAAGCTTTCTTT.

This clone was seen repeatedly, ten times or more. The chain joins TRBV6-2 or TRBV6-3 to TRBJ1-6; tentative D call: TRBD1 (5 bases). The CDR3 extends over 16 amino acids. Per the germline V gene, CDR1 is MNHEY and CDR2 is SVGEGT. V gave up 6 bases and J gave up 6 bases, with 18 bases separating them. DNA for the CDR3: TGTGCCAGCAGAGACCCCGGGACGGGTTCTAATTCACCCCTCCACTTT. Its translation is CASRDPGTGSNSPLHF.

By frequency in the sample, this clone is medium-sized. The chain recombines TRBV6-1 with TRBJ1-1; D call uncertain. Germline CDR1 reads MNHNS; CDR2 reads SASEGT. CDR3 length equals 14 residues. V was shortened by 5 bases and J by 1 base, with 11 bases between the two germline ends. Written as DNA, the CDR3 is TGTGCCAGCAGTAAAGGTCAACAGAACACTGAAGCTTTCTTT. Translation: CASSKGQQNTEAFF.

The genes are TRBV9 and TRBJ2-7; the D gene is possibly TRBD1 (6 bases). V lost 7 bases, J lost 2 bases, and 13 bases lay in between. The V gene's germline CDR1 is SGDLS and CDR2 YYNGEE. CDR3 length equals 13 residues. The chain's CDR3 is CASRLEGAYEQYF. The DNA of the CDR3 is TGTGCCAGCCGCTTAGAGGGGGCCTACGAGCAGTACTTC. Full variable domain (missing parts from reference TRBV9 and TRBJ2-7): DSGVTQTPKHLITATGQRVTLRCSPRSGDLSVYWYQQSLDQGLQFLIQYYNGEERAKGNILERFSAQQFPDLHSELNLSSLELGDSALYFCASRLEGAYEQYFGPGTRLTVT.

V is TRBV7-6 and J is TRBJ2-7, with 9 bases fitting TRBD1. V lost 4 bases, J lost 5 bases, and 9 bases stayed unmatched. This CDR3 region has 15 residues. Germline values: CDR1 SGHVS, CDR2 FNYEAQ. CDR3 region: CASSSPGTGRNEQYF. CDR3 nucleotide sequence: TGTGCCAGCAGCTCCCCAGGGACAGGGAGGAACGAGCAGTACTTC.

A note on this clone: One end of the junction is discordant with germline, which a read error may explain. The gene calls are TRBV28 and TRBJ1-2; the D is unclear. This CDR3 comprises 15 residues. Germline V gene sequence: CDR1 MDHEN, CDR2 SYDVKM. CDR3 protein: CASSLLQYSLYAYTF. In nucleotides, the CDR3 is TGTGCCAGCAGTTTACTGCAGTACAGCCTCTATGCCTACACCTTC.

The chain links TRBV7-8 to TRBJ1-5; no definite D call. Germline V lookup: CDR1 SGHVS, CDR2 FQNEAQ. V lost 5 bases and J lost 1, with 18 bases in between. This CDR3 has 17 amino acids. DNA for the CDR3: TGTGCCAGCAGCCCGGGCCGTAGGGTTGGGAGCAATCAGCCCCAGCATTTT. Its translation: CASSPGRRVGSNQPQHF.

The chain links TRBV20-1 to TRBJ2-5, with 11 nucleotides matching TRBD2. The junction had 6 bases not matched to a gene; V was cut back by 4 bases and J by 5 bases. The CDR3 totals 14 residues. Germline V lookup: CDR1 DFQATT, CDR2 SNEGSKA (reference sequence). The CDR3 here is CSANIAGGGETQYF. In DNA form, the CDR3 reads TGCAGTGCTAACATAGCGGGAGGGGGGGAGACCCAGTACTTC.

The chain joins TRBV7-3 to TRBJ2-1; a possible D gene is TRBD2 (5 bases). The CDR3 loop spans 13 amino acids. Germline V lookup: CDR1 SGHTA, CDR2 FQGTGA. V lost 1 base and J lost 14, with 15 bases in between. The CDR3 nucleotides are TGTGCCAGCAGCTTAAGTTCCGGGATGGATGAGTTCTTC. Protein product: CASSLSSGMDEFF.

This clone is labeled medium-sized. The chain is built from TRBV12-3 or TRBV12-4 and TRBJ1-2; possible D gene TRBD1, 6 bases. With 2 bases removed from V and 5 bases from J, the gap between germline ends came to 12 bases. CDR3 size: 14 residues. The CDR3 reads CASSLPGATYGYTF. CDR3 DNA: TGTGCCAGCAGTTTACCAGGGGCTACATATGGCTACACCTTC.